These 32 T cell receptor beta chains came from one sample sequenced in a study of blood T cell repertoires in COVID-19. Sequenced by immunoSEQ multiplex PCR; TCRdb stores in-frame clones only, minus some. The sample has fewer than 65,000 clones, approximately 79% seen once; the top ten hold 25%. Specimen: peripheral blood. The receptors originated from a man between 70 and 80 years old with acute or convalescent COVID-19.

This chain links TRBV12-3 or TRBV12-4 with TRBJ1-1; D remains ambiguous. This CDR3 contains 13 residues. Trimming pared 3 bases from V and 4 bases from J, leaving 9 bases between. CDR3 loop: CASSLAATTEAFF. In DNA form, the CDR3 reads TGTGCCAGCAGTTTGGCTGCAACCACTGAAGCTTTCTTT.

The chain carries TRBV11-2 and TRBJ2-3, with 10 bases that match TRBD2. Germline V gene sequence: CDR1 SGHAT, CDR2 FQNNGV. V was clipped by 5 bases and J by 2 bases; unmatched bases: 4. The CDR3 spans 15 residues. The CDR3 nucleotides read TGTGCCAGCAGCGAGCTAGCGGGGGCCACAGATACGCAGTATTTT. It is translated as CASSELAGATDTQYF. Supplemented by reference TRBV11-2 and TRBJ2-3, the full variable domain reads EAGVAQSPRYKIIEKRQSVAFWCNPISGHATLYWYQQILGQGPKLLIQFQNNGVVDDSQLPKDRFSAERLKGVDSTLKIQPAKLEDSAVYLCASSELAGATDTQYFGPGTRLTVL.

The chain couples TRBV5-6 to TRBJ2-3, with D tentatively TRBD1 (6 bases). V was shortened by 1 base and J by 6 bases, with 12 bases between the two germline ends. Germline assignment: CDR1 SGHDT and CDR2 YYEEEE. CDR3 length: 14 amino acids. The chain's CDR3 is CASSLTGNEDTQYF. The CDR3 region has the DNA TGTGCCAGCAGCTTGACAGGGAATGAGGATACGCAGTATTTT.

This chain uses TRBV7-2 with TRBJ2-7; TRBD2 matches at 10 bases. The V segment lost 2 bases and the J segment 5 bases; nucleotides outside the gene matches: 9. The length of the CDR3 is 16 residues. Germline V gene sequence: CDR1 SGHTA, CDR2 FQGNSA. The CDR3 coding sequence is TGTGCCAGCAGCTTAATCAGGGCTAGCGGGAGACACGAGCAGTACTTC. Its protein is CASSLIRASGRHEQYF.

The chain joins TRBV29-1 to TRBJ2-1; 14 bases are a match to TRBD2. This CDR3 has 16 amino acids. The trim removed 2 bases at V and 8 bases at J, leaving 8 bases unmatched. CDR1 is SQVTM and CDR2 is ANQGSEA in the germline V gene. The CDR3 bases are TGCAGCGTTGAATCGGGGACTAGCGGGGGTACGGATGAGCAGTTCTTC. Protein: CSVESGTSGGTDEQFF.

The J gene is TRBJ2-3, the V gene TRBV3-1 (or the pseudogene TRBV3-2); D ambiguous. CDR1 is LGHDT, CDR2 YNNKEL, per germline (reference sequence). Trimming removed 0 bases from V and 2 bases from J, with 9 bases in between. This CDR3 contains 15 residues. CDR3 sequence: CASSQDGHSTDTQYF. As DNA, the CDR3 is TGTGCCAGCAGCCAAGATGGGCACTCCACAGATACGCAGTATTTT.

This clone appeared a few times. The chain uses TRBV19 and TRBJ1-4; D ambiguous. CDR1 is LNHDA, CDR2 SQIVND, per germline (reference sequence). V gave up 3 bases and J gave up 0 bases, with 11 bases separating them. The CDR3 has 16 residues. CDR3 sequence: CASSISGAATNEKLFF. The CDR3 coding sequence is TGTGCCAGTAGTATTTCCGGAGCCGCAACTAATGAAAAACTGTTTTTT.

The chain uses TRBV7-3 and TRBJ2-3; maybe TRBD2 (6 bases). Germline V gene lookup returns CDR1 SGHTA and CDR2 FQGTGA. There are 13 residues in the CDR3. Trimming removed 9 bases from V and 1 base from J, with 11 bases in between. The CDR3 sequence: CASSPGGTDTQYF. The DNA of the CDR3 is TGTGCCAGTAGCCCGGGGGGCACAGATACGCAGTATTTT.

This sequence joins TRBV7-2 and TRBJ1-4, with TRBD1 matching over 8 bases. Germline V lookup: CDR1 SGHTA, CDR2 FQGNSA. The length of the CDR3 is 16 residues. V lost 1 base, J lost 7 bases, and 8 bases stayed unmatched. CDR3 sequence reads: CASSLVSRGRGEKLFF. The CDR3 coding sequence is TGTGCCAGCAGCTTAGTGAGCAGGGGGCGCGGTGAAAAACTGTTTTTT.

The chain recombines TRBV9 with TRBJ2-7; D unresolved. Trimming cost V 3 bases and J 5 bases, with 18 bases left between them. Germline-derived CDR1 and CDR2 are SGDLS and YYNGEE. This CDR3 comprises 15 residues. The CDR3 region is CASSADLSTRHEQYF. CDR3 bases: TGTGCCAGCAGCGCCGACCTTAGCACCCGACACGAGCAGTACTTC.

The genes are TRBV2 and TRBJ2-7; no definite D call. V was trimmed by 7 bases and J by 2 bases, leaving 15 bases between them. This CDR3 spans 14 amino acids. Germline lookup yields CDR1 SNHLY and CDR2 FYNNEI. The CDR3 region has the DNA TGTGCCAGCAAGTTGGATACAGAACCCTACGAGCAGTACTTC. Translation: CASKLDTEPYEQYF.

The CDR3 is CASSVGQGENEKLFF. In DNA, the CDR3 is TGTGCCAGCAGCGTGGGACAGGGAGAGAATGAAAAACTGTTTTTT. The chain couples TRBV11-3 to TRBJ1-4, with 9 bases matching TRBD1. This CDR3 region has 15 residues. Germline V gene lookup returns CDR1 SGHNT and CDR2 YENEEA. V was clipped by 5 bases and J by 5 bases; unmatched bases: 6. Filled out from reference TRBV11-3 and TRBJ1-4, the complete variable domain reads EAGVVQSPRYKIIEKKQPVAFWCNPISGHNTLYWYLQNLGQGPELLIRYENEEAVDDSQLPKDRFSAERLKGVDSTLKIQPAELGDSAVYLCASSVGQGENEKLFFGSGTQLSVL.

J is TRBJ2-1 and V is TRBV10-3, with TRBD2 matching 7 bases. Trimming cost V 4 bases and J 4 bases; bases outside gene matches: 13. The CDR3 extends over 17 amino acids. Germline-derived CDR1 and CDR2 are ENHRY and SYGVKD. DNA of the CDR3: TGTGCCATCAGTGTCGAACTAGCGCCCTCGAAGTACAATGAGCAGTTCTTC. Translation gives CAISVELAPSKYNEQFF.

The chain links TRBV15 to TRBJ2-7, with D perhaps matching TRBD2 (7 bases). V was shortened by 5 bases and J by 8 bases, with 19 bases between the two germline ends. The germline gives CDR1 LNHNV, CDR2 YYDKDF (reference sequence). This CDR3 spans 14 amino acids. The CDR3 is CATSSSGGQSQQYF. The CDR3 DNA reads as TGTGCCACCAGCTCCTCCGGGGGGCAATCCCAGCAGTACTTC.

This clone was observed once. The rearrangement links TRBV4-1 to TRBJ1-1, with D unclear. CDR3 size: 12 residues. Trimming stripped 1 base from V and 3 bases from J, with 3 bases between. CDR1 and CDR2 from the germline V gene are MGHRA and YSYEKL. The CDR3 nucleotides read TGCGCCAGCAGCCAAGCCTACACTGAAGCTTTCTTT. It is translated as CASSQAYTEAFF.

The CDR3, as DNA: TGTGCCAGCAGTCCCGTCCGAGGGGGGGGCCTCTCCTACGAGCAGTACTTC. It translates to CASSPVRGGGLSYEQYF. The chain uses TRBV28 and TRBJ2-7, with D possibly matching TRBD2 (7 bases). The germline V gene has CDR1 MDHEN and CDR2 SYDVKM. This CDR3 comprises 17 residues. Trimming took off 5 bases at V and 0 bases at J, with 20 bases between the two ends.

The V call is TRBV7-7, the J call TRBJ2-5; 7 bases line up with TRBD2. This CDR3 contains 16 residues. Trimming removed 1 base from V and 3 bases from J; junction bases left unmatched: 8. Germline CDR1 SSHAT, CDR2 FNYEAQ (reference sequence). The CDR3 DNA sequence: TGTGCCAGCAGCTTAGGACCGGCTAGCGGTGAAGAGACCCAGTACTTC. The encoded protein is CASSLGPASGEETQYF.

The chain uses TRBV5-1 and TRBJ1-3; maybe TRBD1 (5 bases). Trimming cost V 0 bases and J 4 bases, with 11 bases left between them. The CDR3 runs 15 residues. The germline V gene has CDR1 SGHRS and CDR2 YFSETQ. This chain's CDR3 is CASSLAQGFGNTIYF. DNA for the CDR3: TGCGCCAGCAGCTTGGCCCAGGGATTCGGAAACACCATATATTTT.

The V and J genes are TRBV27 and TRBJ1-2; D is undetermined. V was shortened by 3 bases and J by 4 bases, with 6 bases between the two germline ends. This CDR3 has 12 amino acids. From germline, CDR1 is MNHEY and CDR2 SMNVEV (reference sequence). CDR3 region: CASSFNGYGYTF. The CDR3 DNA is TGTGCCAGCAGTTTCAACGGCTATGGCTACACCTTC.

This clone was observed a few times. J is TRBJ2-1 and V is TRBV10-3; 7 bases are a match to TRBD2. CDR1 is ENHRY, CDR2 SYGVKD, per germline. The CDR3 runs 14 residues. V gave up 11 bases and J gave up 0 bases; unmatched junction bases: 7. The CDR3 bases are TGTGCCGCCCAAGCGGGGAGCTCCTACAATGAGCAGTTCTTC. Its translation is CAAQAGSSYNEQFF.

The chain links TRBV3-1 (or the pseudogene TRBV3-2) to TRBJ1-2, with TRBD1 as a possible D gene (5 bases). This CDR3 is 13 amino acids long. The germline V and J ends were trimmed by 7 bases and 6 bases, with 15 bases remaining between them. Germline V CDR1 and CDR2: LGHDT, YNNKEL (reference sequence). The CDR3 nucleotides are TGTGCCAGCACCACAGGTAGATCGCATGGCTACACCTTC. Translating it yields CASTTGRSHGYTF.

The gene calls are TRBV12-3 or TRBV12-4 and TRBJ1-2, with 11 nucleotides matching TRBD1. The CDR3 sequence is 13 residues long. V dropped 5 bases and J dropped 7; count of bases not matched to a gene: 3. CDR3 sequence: CASSPGQGGGYTF. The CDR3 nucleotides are TGTGCCAGCAGTCCGGGACAGGGGGGTGGCTACACCTTC.

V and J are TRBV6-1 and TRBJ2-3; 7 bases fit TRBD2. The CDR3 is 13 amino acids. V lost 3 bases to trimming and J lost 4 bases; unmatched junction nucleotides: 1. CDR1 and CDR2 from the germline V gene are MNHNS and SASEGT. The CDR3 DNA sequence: TGTGCCAGCAGTGATGGGGGGGCAGATACGCAGTATTTT. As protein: CASSDGGADTQYF.

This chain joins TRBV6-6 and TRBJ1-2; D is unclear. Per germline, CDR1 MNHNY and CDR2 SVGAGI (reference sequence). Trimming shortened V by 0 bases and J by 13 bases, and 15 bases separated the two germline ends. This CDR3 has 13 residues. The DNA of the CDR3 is TGTGCCAGCAGTTACTCGATAGGCGGCGCAACCACCTTC. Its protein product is CASSYSIGGATTF.

CDR3 sequence (DNA): TGCGCCAGCAGCTTACCTACGGGGGCCTACGAGCAGTACTTC. This codes for CASSLPTGAYEQYF. The V gene is TRBV5-1, the J gene TRBJ2-7; a weak D match, TRBD2 (6 bases). CDR3 length equals 14 residues. The V end was cut by 2 bases, the J end by 2 bases, with 11 bases between. Germline-derived CDR1 and CDR2 are SGHRS and YFSETQ. The variable domain in full, with the rest retrieved from reference TRBV5-1 and TRBJ2-7, is KAGVTQTPRYLIKTRGQQVTLSCSPISGHRSVSWYQQTPGQGLQFLFEYFSETQRNKGNFPGRFSGRQFSNSRSEMNVSTLELGDSALYLCASSLPTGAYEQYFGPGTRLTVT.

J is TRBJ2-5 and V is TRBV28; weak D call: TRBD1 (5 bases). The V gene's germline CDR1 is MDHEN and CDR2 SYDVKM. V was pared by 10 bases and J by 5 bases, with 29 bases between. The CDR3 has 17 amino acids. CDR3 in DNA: TGTGCCATCGGCACGCAGGGCCCGTTGGCCCGACGGGAGACCCAGTACTTC. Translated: CAIGTQGPLARRETQYF.

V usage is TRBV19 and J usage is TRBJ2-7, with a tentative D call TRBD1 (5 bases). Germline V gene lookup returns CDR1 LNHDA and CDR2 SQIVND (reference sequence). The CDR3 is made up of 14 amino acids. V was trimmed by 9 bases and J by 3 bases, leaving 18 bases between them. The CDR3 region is CASGLPGLSYEQYF. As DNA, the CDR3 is TGTGCCAGCGGGCTACCAGGGCTAAGCTACGAGCAGTACTTC.

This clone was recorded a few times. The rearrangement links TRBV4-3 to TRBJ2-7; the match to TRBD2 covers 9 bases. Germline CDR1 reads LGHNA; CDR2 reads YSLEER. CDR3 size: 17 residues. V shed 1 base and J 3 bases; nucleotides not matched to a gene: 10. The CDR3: CASSQAFRGTSLYEQYF. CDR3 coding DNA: TGCGCCAGCAGCCAAGCCTTCAGGGGGACTAGCCTCTACGAGCAGTACTTC.

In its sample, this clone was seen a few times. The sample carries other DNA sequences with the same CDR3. CDR3 amino acids: CAIGTPGPRARRETQYF. The DNA of the CDR3 is TGTGCCATCGGTACGCCGGGCCCGAGGGCCCGACGGGAGACCCAGTACTTC. The rearrangement uses TRBV28 and TRBJ2-5; D may be TRBD2 (5 bases). This CDR3 has 17 residues. CDR1 is MDHEN and CDR2 is SYDVKM in the germline V gene. Trimming cost V 10 bases and J 5 bases, with 29 bases left between them.

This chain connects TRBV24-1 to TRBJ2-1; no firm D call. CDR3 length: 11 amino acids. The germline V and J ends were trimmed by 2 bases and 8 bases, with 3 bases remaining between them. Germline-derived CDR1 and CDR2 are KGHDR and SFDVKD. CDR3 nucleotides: TGTGCCACCAGTGATTCCTATGAGCAGTTCTTC. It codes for CATSDSYEQFF.

The CDR3 region is CASSLISFNTGELFF. CDR3 coding DNA: TGCGCCAGCAGCTTAATATCCTTTAACACCGGGGAGCTGTTTTTT. The chain combines TRBV5-1 with TRBJ2-2; the D is unclear. Trimming took off 2 bases at V and 2 bases at J, with 10 bases between the two ends. Per the germline V gene, CDR1 is SGHRS and CDR2 is YFSETQ. The CDR3 has 15 amino acids.

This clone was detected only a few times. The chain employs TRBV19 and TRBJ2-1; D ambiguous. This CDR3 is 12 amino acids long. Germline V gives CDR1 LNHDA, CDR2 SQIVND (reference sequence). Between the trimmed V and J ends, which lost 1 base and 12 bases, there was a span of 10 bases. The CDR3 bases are TGTGCCAGTAGTATAGGGCAGGATGGGCAGTTCTTC. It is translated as CASSIGQDGQFF.